There are a few counts of the clone carrying this T cell receptor beta chain. Antigen: not known. V lost 6 bases and J lost 4, with 18 bases in between. The CDR3 runs to 15 residues. Germline V gene sequence: CDR1 SEHNR, CDR2 FQNEAQ (reference sequence). Sorted inputs of about 19,000 to 1,000,000 cells, with 10%, 30% or 50% RNA, yielded naive CD8 libraries. As CD8+CD4-CCR7+CD45RA+ cells, naive CD8 T cells were sorted. A single record per CDR3 protein comes from TCRdb applying MiXCR to the PCR reads. The sample contains under 100,000 distinct CDR3 sequences, around 25% of which appear only once. This record belongs to a study of molecular identifiers for immune sequencing clone quantification. Findings and caveats of the study: Naive cells had under 1% of molecules in clones above 20 RNA copies, effectors over 99%.

The J gene is TRBJ1-2, the V gene TRBV7-9; D is possibly TRBD1 (6 bases). Sequenced sample: naive CD8+ T cells from blood, with Jurkat cell RNA spiked in. The sample's subset: FACS-sorted CD8+CD4-CCR7+CD45RA+ naive T cells. The TCR originated in a human donor in good health. Some libraries in this study had Jurkat cell RNA spiked in. DNA for the CDR3: TGTGCCAGCAGTTCCGGGGGCCCCTACTCCTATGGCTACACCTTC. This translates into CASSSGGPYSYGYTF.